This T cell receptor (beta chain) derives from a study of T cell changes during pregnancy in multiple sclerosis. Germline V gene lookup returns CDR1 SNHLY and CDR2 FYNNEI. This CDR3 contains 15 residues. J gave up 5 bases and V 4 bases, and 5 bases lay outside the gene matches. Produced via immunoSEQ multiplex PCR; TCRdb's table is partial and in-frame only. The data contain approximately 74,000 clones, 92% of them singletons. The TCR was taken from a female donor with multiple sclerosis, enrolled in a pregnancy study. The chain couples TRBV2 to TRBJ2-3, with 11 bases that match TRBD2. The specimen comprised peripheral blood, sampled before pregnancy. DNA of the CDR3: TGTGCCAGCAGTGGGGACGGACTAGCGGGAGATACGCAGTATTTT. Protein sequence: CASSGDGLAGDTQYF.